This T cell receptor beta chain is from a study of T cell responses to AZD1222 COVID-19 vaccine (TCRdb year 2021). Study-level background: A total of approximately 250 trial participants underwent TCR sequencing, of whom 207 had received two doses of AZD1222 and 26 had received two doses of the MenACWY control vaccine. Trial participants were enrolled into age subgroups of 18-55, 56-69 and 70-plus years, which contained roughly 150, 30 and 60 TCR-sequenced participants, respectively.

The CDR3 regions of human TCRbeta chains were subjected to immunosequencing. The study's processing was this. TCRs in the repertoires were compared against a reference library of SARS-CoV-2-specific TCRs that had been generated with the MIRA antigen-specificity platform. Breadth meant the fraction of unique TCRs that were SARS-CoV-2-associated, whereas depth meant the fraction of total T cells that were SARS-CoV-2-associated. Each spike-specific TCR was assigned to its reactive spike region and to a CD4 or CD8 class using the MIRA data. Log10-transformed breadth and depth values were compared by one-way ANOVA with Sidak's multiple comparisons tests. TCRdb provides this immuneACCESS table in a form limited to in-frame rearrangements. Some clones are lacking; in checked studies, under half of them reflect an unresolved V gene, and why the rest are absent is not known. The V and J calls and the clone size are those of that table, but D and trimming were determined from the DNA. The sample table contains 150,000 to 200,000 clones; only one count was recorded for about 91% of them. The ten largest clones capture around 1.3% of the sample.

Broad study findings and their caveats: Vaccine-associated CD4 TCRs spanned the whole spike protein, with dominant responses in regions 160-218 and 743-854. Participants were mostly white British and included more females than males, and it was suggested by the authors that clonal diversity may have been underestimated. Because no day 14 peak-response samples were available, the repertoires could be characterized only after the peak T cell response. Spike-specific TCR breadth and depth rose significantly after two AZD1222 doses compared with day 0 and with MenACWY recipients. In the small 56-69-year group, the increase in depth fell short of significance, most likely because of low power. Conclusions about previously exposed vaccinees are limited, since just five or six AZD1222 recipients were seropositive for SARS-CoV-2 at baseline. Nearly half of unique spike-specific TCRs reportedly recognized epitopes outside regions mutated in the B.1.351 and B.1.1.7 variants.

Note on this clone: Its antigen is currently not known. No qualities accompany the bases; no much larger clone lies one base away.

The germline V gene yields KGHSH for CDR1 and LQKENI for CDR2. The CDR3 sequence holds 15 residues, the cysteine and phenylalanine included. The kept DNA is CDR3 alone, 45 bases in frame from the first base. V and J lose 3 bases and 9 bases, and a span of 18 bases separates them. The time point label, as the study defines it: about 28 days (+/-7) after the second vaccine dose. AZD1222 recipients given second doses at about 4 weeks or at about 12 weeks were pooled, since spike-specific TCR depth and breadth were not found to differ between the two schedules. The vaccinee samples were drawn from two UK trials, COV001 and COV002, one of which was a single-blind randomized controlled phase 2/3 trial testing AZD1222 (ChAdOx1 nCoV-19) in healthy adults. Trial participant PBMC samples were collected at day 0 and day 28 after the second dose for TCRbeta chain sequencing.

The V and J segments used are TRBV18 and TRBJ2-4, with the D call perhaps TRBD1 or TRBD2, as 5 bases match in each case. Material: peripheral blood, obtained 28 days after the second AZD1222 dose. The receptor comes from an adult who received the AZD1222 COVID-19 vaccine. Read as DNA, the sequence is TGTGCCAGCTCACCGATTACGGGTGAGGGGAGCATTCAGTACTTC. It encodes CASSPITGEGSIQYF.